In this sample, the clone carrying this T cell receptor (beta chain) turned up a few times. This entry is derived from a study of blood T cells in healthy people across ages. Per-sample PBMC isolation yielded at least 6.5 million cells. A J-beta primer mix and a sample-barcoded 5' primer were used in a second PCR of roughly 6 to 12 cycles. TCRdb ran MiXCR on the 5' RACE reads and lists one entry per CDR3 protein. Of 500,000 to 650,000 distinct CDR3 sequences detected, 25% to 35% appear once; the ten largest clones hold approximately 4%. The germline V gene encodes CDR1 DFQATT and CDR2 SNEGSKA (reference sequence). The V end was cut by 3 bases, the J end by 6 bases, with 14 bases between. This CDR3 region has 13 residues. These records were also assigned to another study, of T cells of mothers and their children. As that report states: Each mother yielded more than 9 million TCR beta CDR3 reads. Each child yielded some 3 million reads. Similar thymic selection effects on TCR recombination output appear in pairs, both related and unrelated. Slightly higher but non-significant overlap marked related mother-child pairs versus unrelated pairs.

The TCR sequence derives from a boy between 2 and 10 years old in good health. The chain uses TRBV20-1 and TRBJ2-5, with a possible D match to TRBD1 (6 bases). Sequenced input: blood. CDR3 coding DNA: TGCAGTGCTAGCCCTAAGGGGGAGAAGACCCAGTACTTC. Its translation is CSASPKGEKTQYF.